Shown below are 17 T cell receptor beta chains from a single sample sequenced in a study of T cell responses to AZD1222 COVID-19 vaccine. Clones were read by immunoSEQ multiplex PCR, and TCRdb kept only the in-frame ones, dropping some. The sample contains about 90,000 clones, about 86% of which appear only once. Sequenced here: peripheral blood, sampled on day 0 of AZD1222 vaccination. The source of these receptors is an adult in good health.

This clone appeared once. This rearrangement joins TRBV30 to TRBJ2-3, with TRBD1 matching over 8 bases. After removal of 2 bases from V and 2 bases from J, the junction contained 9 bases not matched to a gene. The CDR3 is 16 amino acids. Germline CDR1 GTSNPN, CDR2 SVGIG (reference sequence). CDR3 nucleotide sequence: TGTGCCTGGAGTCCCGGGACAGGCCTCATCACAGATACGCAGTATTTT. Amino acids: CAWSPGTGLITDTQYF.

This chain connects TRBV24-1 to TRBJ1-4; 7 bases align to TRBD1. V trimming: 5 bases; J trimming: 8 bases; junction bases outside the gene matches: 13. The CDR3 consists of 16 residues. The V gene's germline CDR1 is KGHDR and CDR2 SFDVKD. CDR3 DNA sequence: TGTGCCACCAGTGCCGGTTTTGAGGGGGCAAGCGAAAAACTGTTTTTT. It encodes CATSAGFEGASEKLFF.

The chain links TRBV28 to TRBJ1-1, with unresolved D. Trimming cost V 2 bases and J 7 bases, with 8 bases left between them. CDR3 length equals 12 residues. Looked up from germline, CDR1 is MDHEN and CDR2 is SYDVKM. CDR3 nucleotides: TGTGCCAGCAGTTTAAAAGATTATGAAGCTTTCTTT. Translating it yields CASSLKDYEAFF.

The rearrangement uses TRBV5-1 and TRBJ2-7, with 10 bases matching TRBD1. J lost 6 bases, V lost 1 base, and 1 base had no gene match. The CDR3 has 13 amino acids. Germline V gene lookup returns CDR1 SGHRS and CDR2 YFSETQ. Here the CDR3 reads CASSLWTGGEQYF. Here the CDR3 DNA reads TGCGCCAGCAGCTTGTGGACAGGGGGCGAGCAGTACTTC.

This rearrangement joins TRBV7-9 to TRBJ2-7; D gene uncertain. Germline-derived CDR1 and CDR2 are SEHNR and FQNEAQ (reference sequence). V was clipped by 2 bases and J by 5 bases, with 7 bases between them. The CDR3 is made up of 12 amino acids. This CDR3 reads CASSLQAHEQYF. CDR3 nucleotide sequence: TGTGCCAGCAGCTTACAGGCTCACGAGCAGTACTTC. The whole variable domain, filled in from reference TRBV7-9 and TRBJ2-7, reads DTGVSQNPRHKITKRGQNVTFRCDPISEHNRLYWYRQTLGQGPEFLTYFQNEAQLEKSRLLSDRFSAERPKGSFSTLEIQRTEQGDSAMYLCASSLQAHEQYFGPGTRLTVT.

CDR3 sequence (DNA): TGTGCCATCAGTGAGTACCAATCCGGGACAGGGATGATCAATGAGCAGTTCTTC. It yields the protein CAISEYQSGTGMINEQFF. This chain connects TRBV10-3 to TRBJ2-1, with 9 bases fitting TRBD1. CDR1 is ENHRY, CDR2 SYGVKD, per germline. Germline trimming cut 1 base from V and 6 bases from J; bases unmatched to any gene: 13. This CDR3 is 18 amino acids long.

A single count supports this clone. The gene calls are TRBV7-9 and TRBJ2-7; D gene unclear. V was trimmed by 5 bases and J by 0 bases, leaving 8 bases between them. Germline V gives CDR1 SEHNR, CDR2 FQNEAQ (reference sequence). The CDR3 spans 13 residues. CDR3 DNA sequence: TGTGCCAGCAGCGCGAAGAGCTCCTACGAGCAGTACTTC. Protein: CASSAKSSYEQYF. The whole variable domain, filled in from reference TRBV7-9 and TRBJ2-7, reads DTGVSQNPRHKITKRGQNVTFRCDPISEHNRLYWYRQTLGQGPEFLTYFQNEAQLEKSRLLSDRFSAERPKGSFSTLEIQRTEQGDSAMYLCASSAKSSYEQYFGPGTRLTVT.

The CDR3 sequence is CASSLTGGSYNEQFF. In DNA form, the CDR3 reads TGTGCCAGCAGCCTGACAGGGGGAAGTTACAATGAGCAGTTCTTC. The chain links TRBV28 to TRBJ2-1; 9 bases are shared with TRBD1. Germline CDR1 and CDR2: MDHEN and SYDVKM. J was trimmed by 4 bases and V by 6 bases; bases with no gene match: 7. CDR3 length: 15 residues.

V usage is TRBV29-1 and J usage is TRBJ1-3, with D unclear. Germline CDR1 and CDR2: SQVTM and ANQGSEA. The CDR3 loop spans 11 amino acids. V lost 4 bases and J lost 4, with 5 bases in between. This chain's CDR3 is CSVVLGNTIYF. The CDR3 coding sequence is TGCAGCGTTGTCCTGGGAAACACCATATATTTT. Drawing the rest from reference TRBV29-1 and TRBJ1-3, the complete variable domain is SAVISQKPSRDICQRGTSLTIQCQVDSQVTMMFWYRQQPGQSLTLIATANQGSEATYESGFVIDKFPISRPNLTFSTLTVSNMSPEDSSIYLCSVVLGNTIYFGEGSWLTVV.

The chain links TRBV18 to TRBJ2-5, with TRBD1 matching 7 bases. V shed 4 bases and J 2 bases; nucleotides not matched to a gene: 4. Germline-derived CDR1 and CDR2 are KGHSH and LQKENI. CDR3 length: 14 amino acids. The DNA for the CDR3 is TGTGCCAGCTCACGGGGACAGAAACAAGAGACCCAGTACTTC. Translating gives CASSRGQKQETQYF.

The gene calls are TRBV5-1 and TRBJ2-7; D may be TRBD1 (5 bases). The CDR3 sequence is 13 residues long. The V gene's germline CDR1 is SGHRS and CDR2 YFSETQ. Trimming took 4 bases from V and 5 from J, leaving 13 bases between them. Written as DNA, the CDR3 is TGCGCCAGCAGCCATGGGGCACAGAACGAGCAGTACTTC. It yields the protein CASSHGAQNEQYF.

The chain carries TRBV28 and TRBJ2-2; 15 nucleotides align to TRBD2. This CDR3 has 15 amino acids. CDR1 and CDR2 (germline): MDHEN, SYDVKM. V shed 7 bases, J shed 10 bases, and the junction held 7 bases outside the gene matches. The CDR3 DNA reads TGTGCCAGCAAGGGGGGACTAGCGGGAGGTTTGGAGCTGTTTTTT. Translation: CASKGGLAGGLELFF.

The V and J genes are TRBV27 and TRBJ1-1; D is uncertain. CDR3 length: 12 amino acids. CDR1 is MNHEY and CDR2 is SMNVEV in the germline V gene (reference sequence). V was cut by 5 bases and J by 2 bases, with 6 bases left in between. CDR3 in DNA: TGTGCCAGCAGTAGATATAACACTGAAGCTTTCTTT. The encoded protein is CASSRYNTEAFF.

V gene TRBV12-3 or TRBV12-4 combines with J gene TRBJ1-2, with no clear D. The CDR3 is 13 amino acids. Trimming shortened V by 1 base and J by 6 bases, and 9 bases separated the two germline ends. CDR3 nucleotides: TGTGCCAGCAGTTTAGTAAGAGGGCATGGCTACACCTTC. Translating gives CASSLVRGHGYTF.

A single count supports this clone. V usage is TRBV9 and J usage is TRBJ1-4; D not certain. The CDR3 contains 14 residues. The germline gives CDR1 SGDLS, CDR2 YYNGEE. The V gene lost 4 bases and the J gene lost 3 bases, with 10 bases spanning the gap. The CDR3 DNA is TGTGCCAGCAGCAACCGGGCCTCTAATGAAAAACTGTTTTTT. This gives the protein CASSNRASNEKLFF.

The chain uses TRBV9 and TRBJ1-1, with D possibly TRBD1 on 6 matching bases. Germline V gene sequence: CDR1 SGDLS, CDR2 YYNGEE. This CDR3 is built from 14 residues. V was trimmed by 3 bases and J by 4 bases, leaving 13 bases between them. DNA for the CDR3: TGTGCCAGCAGCGCCACAGGGCTGACCACTGAAGCTTTCTTT. Translation gives CASSATGLTTEAFF.

The chain has TRBV9 and TRBJ2-7; TRBD1 might be the D (6 bases). CDR3 length: 14 residues. Germline V lookup: CDR1 SGDLS, CDR2 YYNGEE. V shed 0 bases and J shed 2 bases, with 9 bases lying between them. The chain's CDR3 is CASSVEGQPYEQYF. The CDR3 coding sequence is TGTGCCAGCAGCGTAGAAGGACAGCCCTACGAGCAGTACTTC.